The 16 T cell receptor beta chains given below trace back to one sample, sequenced in a study of cytomegalovirus exposure and HLA in healthy donors. PCR amplification relied on 60 Vbeta primers (plus 13 Jbeta primers). Profiling relied on immunoSEQ multiplex PCR, and the TCRdb table lists in-frame clones only, not all of them. In the table there are around 130,000 clones, roughly 72% of which are singletons. The sample consisted of PBMCs. These receptors came from a woman aged 50 to 60 in good health and CMV-seronegative.

This rearrangement joins TRBV28 to TRBJ2-7, with TRBD1 as a possible D gene (5 bases). Looked up from germline, CDR1 is MDHEN and CDR2 is SYDVKM. This CDR3 has 13 amino acids. V gave up 3 bases and J gave up 4 bases, with 10 bases separating them. Here the CDR3 reads CASSFRVGYEQYF. In DNA form, the CDR3 reads TGTGCCAGCAGTTTCAGGGTAGGGTACGAGCAGTACTTC.

V usage is TRBV13 and J usage is TRBJ2-2, with 9 bases fitting TRBD1. CDR3 length equals 15 residues. V was clipped by 5 bases and J by 5 bases; unmatched bases: 6. CDR1 PRHDT and CDR2 FYEKMQ come from the germline V gene (reference sequence). CDR3 amino acids: CASSPRTGDTGELFF. CDR3 bases: TGTGCCAGCAGCCCGCGGACAGGGGATACCGGGGAGCTGTTTTTT.

This chain uses TRBV6-1 with TRBJ2-2; 11 bases line up with TRBD2. The germline gives CDR1 MNHNS, CDR2 SASEGT. With V trimmed by 3 bases and J by 3 bases, 6 bases remained unmatched. This CDR3 has 17 amino acids. The CDR3 protein is CASSDRLAGLYTGELFF. CDR3 sequence (DNA): TGTGCCAGCAGTGACAGACTAGCGGGACTTTACACCGGGGAGCTGTTTTTT.

The rearrangement links TRBV6-1 to TRBJ1-3; D possibly corresponds to TRBD1 (6 bases). This CDR3 contains 14 residues. Germline V gene lookup returns CDR1 MNHNS and CDR2 SASEGT. The V end lost 6 bases, the J end lost 0 bases, and 9 bases lay between the germline ends. CDR3: CASSVGGSGNTIYF. The CDR3 nucleotides read TGTGCCAGCAGCGTAGGGGGCTCTGGAAACACCATATATTTT.

This chain links TRBV30 with TRBJ1-1; D gene uncertain. The CDR3 is 13 amino acids. V was clipped by 5 bases and J by 0 bases, with 10 bases between them. The germline gives CDR1 GTSNPN, CDR2 SVGIG (reference sequence). The CDR3 DNA sequence: TGTGCCTGGCGGGGAACCTTGAACACTGAAGCTTTCTTT. Its protein product is CAWRGTLNTEAFF.

This rearrangement joins TRBV6-5 to TRBJ1-1, with TRBD1 as a possible D gene (5 bases). The CDR3 is 12 amino acids. Germline V CDR1 and CDR2: MNHEY, SVGAGI. Trimming stripped 9 bases from V and 4 bases from J, with 12 bases between. In nucleotides, the CDR3 is TGTGCCAGTACCCGCCAGGGCACTGAAGCTTTCTTT. Protein product: CASTRQGTEAFF.

The J gene is TRBJ2-1, the V gene TRBV2; no clear D gene. The length of the CDR3 is 10 residues. Germline V CDR1 and CDR2: SNHLY, FYNNEI. Trimming left V 6 bases short and J 8 bases short, with 5 bases between. In DNA, the CDR3 is TGTGCCAGCAGAGAGGATGAGCAGTTCTTC. Amino acids: CASREDEQFF.

This clone was seen more than once but under ten times. This chain connects TRBV5-1 to TRBJ1-2; 7 nucleotides align to TRBD1. CDR1 is SGHRS and CDR2 is YFSETQ in the germline V gene. J gave up 4 bases and V 1 base, and 7 bases lay outside the gene matches. The CDR3 spans 15 residues. CDR3: CASSLLLGTVYGYTF. The CDR3 DNA follows: TGCGCCAGCAGCTTGTTGTTAGGGACAGTCTATGGCTACACCTTC.

In DNA, the CDR3 is TGTGCCTGGAGTGGAGCGGGAGCGCCAGATACGCAGTATTTT. This encodes CAWSGAGAPDTQYF. V is TRBV30 and J is TRBJ2-3; the match to TRBD2 covers 8 bases. The CDR3 is 14 residues long. The germline V gene encodes CDR1 GTSNPN and CDR2 SVGIG (reference sequence). With 1 base clipped from V and 4 bases from J, the junction kept 4 bases outside the gene matches.

The rearrangement joins TRBV2 to TRBJ2-1; 7 bases line up with TRBD1. The CDR3 runs 15 residues. J lost 0 bases, V lost 6 bases, and 5 bases had no gene match. Germline V gene data show CDR1 as SNHLY and CDR2 as FYNNEI. CDR3 in DNA: TGTGCCAGCAGCCGTGACAGGGTCTCCTACAATGAGCAGTTCTTC. Translating it yields CASSRDRVSYNEQFF. Full variable domain (remainder filled in from reference TRBV2 and TRBJ2-1): EPEVTQTPSHQVTQMGQEVILRCVPISNHLYFYWYRQILGQKVEFLVSFYNNEISEKSEIFDDQFSVERPDGSNFTLKIRSTKLEDSAMYFCASSRDRVSYNEQFFGPGTRLTVL.

This rearrangement joins TRBV28 to TRBJ2-2, with 8 positions matching TRBD1. The CDR3 contains 16 residues. Germline V gene lookup returns CDR1 MDHEN and CDR2 SYDVKM. V lost 5 bases to trimming and J lost 6 bases; unmatched junction nucleotides: 11. The CDR3 DNA sequence: TGTGCCAGCAGTACCCTCAGGGGGCTCAAGGCCGGGGAGCTGTTTTTT. Its translation: CASSTLRGLKAGELFF.

This clone was seen a handful of times. The chain joins TRBV18 to TRBJ2-1; D is perhaps TRBD2 (5 bases). Per germline, CDR1 KGHSH and CDR2 LQKENI. The CDR3 runs 18 residues. V was shortened by 4 bases and J by 2 bases, with 21 bases between the two germline ends. CDR3 residues: CASSLSRSGFSPYNEQFF. DNA for the CDR3: TGTGCCAGCTCACTATCCCGGTCGGGGTTCAGTCCCTACAATGAGCAGTTCTTC.

This clone was seen a handful of times. This chain connects TRBV4-1 to TRBJ1-5, with a possible D match to TRBD1 (5 bases). There are 15 residues in the CDR3. From germline, CDR1 is MGHRA and CDR2 YSYEKL. V was cut by 0 bases and J by 7 bases, with 13 bases left in between. CDR3 sequence: CASSQDSTRGQPQHF. The DNA of the CDR3 is TGCGCCAGCAGCCAAGACTCCACAAGGGGACAGCCCCAGCATTTT.

The CDR3 bases are TGCAGCGTGAGGGACAGGTCTAACTATGGCTACACCTTC. Encoded protein: CSVRDRSNYGYTF. V gene TRBV29-1 combines with J gene TRBJ1-2; 8 bases fit TRBD1. CDR1 is SQVTM and CDR2 is ANQGSEA in the germline V gene. The CDR3 is made up of 13 amino acids. J lost 0 bases, V lost 6 bases, and 3 bases had no gene match.

The chain joins TRBV9 to TRBJ2-3; TRBD2 matches at 12 bases. Germline V gives CDR1 SGDLS, CDR2 YYNGEE. The CDR3 totals 16 residues. The junction had 9 bases not matched to a gene; V was cut back by 3 bases and J by 7 bases. The DNA of the CDR3 is TGTGCCAGCAGCGACACACTAGCGGGAGGATGGCATACGCAGTATTTT. Its translation is CASSDTLAGGWHTQYF.

The J gene is TRBJ2-2, the V gene TRBV4-2, with D perhaps TRBD2 (10 bases). Trimming removed 5 bases from V and 5 bases from J, with 15 bases in between. This CDR3 has 15 residues. From germline, CDR1 is LGHNA and CDR2 YNFKEQ. As DNA, the CDR3 is TGTGCCAGCAGCACTAGCGGGACAGGGACCGGGGAGCTGTTTTTT. Its protein product is CASSTSGTGTGELFF.